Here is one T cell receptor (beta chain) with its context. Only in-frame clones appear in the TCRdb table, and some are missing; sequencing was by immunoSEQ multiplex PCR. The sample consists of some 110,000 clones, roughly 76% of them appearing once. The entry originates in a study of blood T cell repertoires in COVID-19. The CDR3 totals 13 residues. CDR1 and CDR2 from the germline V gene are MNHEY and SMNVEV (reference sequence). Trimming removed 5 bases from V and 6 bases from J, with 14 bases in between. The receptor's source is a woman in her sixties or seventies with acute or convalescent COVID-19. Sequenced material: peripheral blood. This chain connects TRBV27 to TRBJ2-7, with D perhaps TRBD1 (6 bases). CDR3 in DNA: TGTGCCAGCAGTCCCCAACAGGGTCCCGAGCAGTACTTC. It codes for CASSPQQGPEQYF.